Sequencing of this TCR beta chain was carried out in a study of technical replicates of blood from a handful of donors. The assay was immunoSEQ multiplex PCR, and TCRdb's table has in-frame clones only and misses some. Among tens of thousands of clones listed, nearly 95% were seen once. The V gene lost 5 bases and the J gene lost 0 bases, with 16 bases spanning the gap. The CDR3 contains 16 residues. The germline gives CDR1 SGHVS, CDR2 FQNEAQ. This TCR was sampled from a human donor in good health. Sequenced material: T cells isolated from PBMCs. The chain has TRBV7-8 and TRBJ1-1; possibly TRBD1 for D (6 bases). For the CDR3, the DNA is TGTGCCAGCAGCCCCAGCCTGGGGGCTATGAACACTGAAGCTTTCTTT. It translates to CASSPSLGAMNTEAFF.